This T cell receptor (beta chain) was retrieved from a study of coeliac disease (dated by TCRdb to between 2021 and 2024). At the level of the whole study: Each coeliac patient fell into one of three classes: newly diagnosed active disease, refractory coeliac disease type I, or disease kept under control by a gluten-free diet. Because high-resolution HLA typing was not available, biased TRBV7-2 usage was queried as a proof of principle. Next-generation sequencing of rearranged TRB and TRG CDR3 regions was used on small intestinal lymphocyte fractions taken from coeliac and non-coeliac patients. The study was aimed at characterising TR repertoires of small intestinal T cells in active, refractory type I and gluten-free-diet-treated coeliac disease. Of the approximately 30 patients in the full study, about 22 had coeliac disease confirmed by serology and 8 were controls with non-small intestinal disorders. TRB sequencing worked for samples from 26 to 30 subjects, and these included approximately 25 paired bulk unsorted intraepithelial and lamina propria cell samples.

V lost 6 bases and J lost 6 bases, and the count of bases not matched to a germline gene is 0. Via the germline V gene, CDR1 is SGHAT and CDR2 FQNNGV. The CDR3 runs 12 residues from the cysteine to the phenylalanine. Only CDR3 DNA remains: 36 bases, in frame from the first base. This clone came up once. What antigen it recognizes has not been identified. No base quality values were provided; no much bigger clone lies one nucleotide off. The paper's findings and limits, for the study overall: TRB repertoires were mostly private, with most amino acid sequences found in only one sample, and V-gene usage showed no significant difference between disease groups. In the authors' view, the approach was unsuitable for unbiased detection of gliadin-specific T cells, since gliadin-specific T cells are scarce and rarely shared between patients. Published gliadin-specific TRB sequences were found in about 50% of the 18 coeliac lamina propria samples but in only 1 of 6 controls. Lower clonality than in controls was observed in the TRB and TRG repertoires of active coeliac intraepithelial and lamina propria samples, suggesting that diverse T cells were recruited. Cross-contamination between compartments was possible, because separating intraepithelial cells from lamina propria cells did not produce high-purity fractions.

Aliquots of 450,000 to 500,000 cells were frozen in DMSO/FBS in liquid nitrogen, and a single aliquot per fraction was used for sequencing. Endoscopy and small intestinal biopsy were performed in all 30 or so patients in the study. Lamina propria cells were released by collagenase digestion of the biopsy tissue left over after intraepithelial cell isolation. Genomic DNA was extracted from frozen unsorted cell fractions using the Qiagen DNeasy blood extraction kit. Preparation of the library involved the immunoSEQ multiplex PCR assay. The TR loci underwent multiplexed PCR amplification, with J gene segments targeted by reverse primers and V gene segments targeted by forward primers. The amplified CDR3 regions were sequenced using the Illumina HiSeq System. Concerning the study's data processing: A nearest-neighbour algorithm merged closely related reads to remove PCR and sequencing errors and collapse data into unique sequences. Repertoires were summarised in terms of clonality and T cell density, with T cell density defined as TR molecules per amount of genomic DNA input. CDR3 amino acid sequences present in at least 80% of unsorted samples were defined as public TRs and were then tested for differential abundance between coeliac and control samples. Every lamina propria sample was checked against a list of 218 published gliadin-specific TRB sequences. Differences in clonality and density between disease groups were tested by Kruskal-Wallis tests, followed by Dunn post-tests. The table comes from immuneACCESS by way of TCRdb, which keeps in-frame sequences with V and J called. Part of the clones is missing from these tables; in studies checked, under half for an unresolved V gene and the rest for unknown reasons. That table supplies the V and J calls and clone size; D and trimming were determined from the DNA. The sample contains more than 2,000 clones, roughly three fifths of them found a single time. Together, the top ten hold 14% to 15% of the sample.

The TCR comes from a woman aged 70 to 79 with celiac disease on a gluten-free diet. Sequencing input: lamina propria lymphocytes from the gut. The cell subset or site label, as the study defines it: lamina propria cell (LPC) fraction of small intestinal biopsy. The rearrangement joined TRBV11-2 to TRBJ2-1, with 9 junctional bases fitting TRBD2. The CDR3 protein: CASRTSGNEQFF. The sequence in DNA is TGTGCCAGCAGGACTAGCGGCAATGAGCAGTTCTTC.